What follows are 8 T cell receptor beta chains derived from one specimen sequenced in a study of blood T cell repertoires in COVID-19. Produced via immunoSEQ multiplex PCR; TCRdb's table is partial and in-frame only. Of around 300,000 clones listed, 75% to 95% are singletons. Input material: PBMCs or T cells enriched from blood (not recorded which). All receptors derive from a woman in her twenties or thirties who had recovered from COVID-19.

The chain employs TRBV28 and TRBJ1-5; D uncertain. Germline V gene sequence: CDR1 MDHEN, CDR2 SYDVKM. Between the trimmed V and J ends, which lost 5 bases and 0 bases, there was a span of 8 bases. CDR3 length equals 14 residues. The CDR3 sequence: CASSPPFSNQPQHF. CDR3 DNA: TGTGCCAGCAGTCCCCCGTTTAGCAATCAGCCCCAGCATTTT. The whole variable domain, remainder taken from reference TRBV28 and TRBJ1-5, is DVKVTQSSRYLVKRTGEKVFLECVQDMDHENMFWYRQDPGLGLRLIYFSYDVKMKEKGDIPEGYSVSREKKERFSLILESASTNQTSMYLCASSPPFSNQPQHFGDGTRLSIL.

The rearrangement uses TRBV6-4 and TRBJ2-6; TRBD1 might be the D (5 bases). V was shortened by 5 bases and J by 3 bases, with 17 bases between the two germline ends. CDR1 MRHNA and CDR2 SNTAGT come from the germline V gene. The CDR3 spans 17 residues. CDR3 protein: CASSPQGVQFGANVLTF. The CDR3 DNA reads TGTGCCAGCAGTCCACAAGGGGTCCAGTTTGGGGCCAACGTCCTGACTTTC.

The chain recombines TRBV30 with TRBJ2-1; D ambiguous. The CDR3 sequence is 11 residues long. Trimming cost V 4 bases and J 4 bases, with 5 bases left between them. Germline assignment: CDR1 GTSNPN and CDR2 SVGIG (reference sequence). CDR3: CAWTHYNEQFF. CDR3 nucleotides: TGTGCCTGGACCCATTACAATGAGCAGTTCTTC.

The chain is built from TRBV4-3 and TRBJ2-1; the match to TRBD2 covers 12 bases. Germline CDR1 is LGHNA and CDR2 is YSLEER. The V segment lost 3 bases and the J segment 4 bases; nucleotides outside the gene matches: 4. The CDR3 is 16 amino acids. In DNA, the CDR3 is TGCGCCAGCAGCCAGACCGGGACTAGCGGGTACAATGAGCAGTTCTTC. As protein: CASSQTGTSGYNEQFF.

J is TRBJ2-2 and V is TRBV7-8, with 10 bases matching TRBD2. The CDR3 totals 16 residues. The germline CDR1 and CDR2 sequences are SGHVS and FQNEAQ. Losses at the gene ends were 5 bases for V and 4 bases for J; bases not matched to a gene: 7. The CDR3 DNA reads TGTGCCAGCAGCCGTGGGACTAGCGTTTCCACCGGGGAGCTGTTTTTT. Protein: CASSRGTSVSTGELFF.

This chain connects TRBV5-1 to TRBJ2-1; possible D gene TRBD2, 6 bases. Germline V gives CDR1 SGHRS, CDR2 YFSETQ. This CDR3 spans 16 amino acids. V gave up 4 bases and J gave up 5 bases, with 19 bases separating them. The CDR3 DNA sequence: TGCGCCAGCAGCCCCTGGAGGGCTGGGGAAAACAATGAGCAGTTCTTC. Its translation: CASSPWRAGENNEQFF. Full variable domain (remainder filled in from reference TRBV5-1 and TRBJ2-1): KAGVTQTPRYLIKTRGQQVTLSCSPISGHRSVSWYQQTPGQGLQFLFEYFSETQRNKGNFPGRFSGRQFSNSRSEMNVSTLELGDSALYLCASSPWRAGENNEQFFGPGTRLTVL.

This chain links TRBV28 with TRBJ2-7; 8 nucleotides match TRBD2. The trim removed 8 bases at V and 9 bases at J, leaving 12 bases unmatched. This CDR3 is 13 amino acids long. Germline lookup yields CDR1 MDHEN and CDR2 SYDVKM. In DNA, the CDR3 is TGTGCCAGCCTCGGGGAAGCGGGAGCACGGCAGTACTTC. It specifies CASLGEAGARQYF.

The DNA of the CDR3 is TGTGCCAGCAGCTTAATAGGGTACGGGACAGGGAGTGAAGCTTTCTTT. Protein product: CASSLIGYGTGSEAFF. The rearrangement joins TRBV7-6 to TRBJ1-1, with TRBD1 identical over 9 bases. Germline V lookup: CDR1 SGHVS, CDR2 FNYEAQ. J gave up 7 bases and V 2 bases, and 11 bases lay outside the gene matches. CDR3 length: 16 amino acids.